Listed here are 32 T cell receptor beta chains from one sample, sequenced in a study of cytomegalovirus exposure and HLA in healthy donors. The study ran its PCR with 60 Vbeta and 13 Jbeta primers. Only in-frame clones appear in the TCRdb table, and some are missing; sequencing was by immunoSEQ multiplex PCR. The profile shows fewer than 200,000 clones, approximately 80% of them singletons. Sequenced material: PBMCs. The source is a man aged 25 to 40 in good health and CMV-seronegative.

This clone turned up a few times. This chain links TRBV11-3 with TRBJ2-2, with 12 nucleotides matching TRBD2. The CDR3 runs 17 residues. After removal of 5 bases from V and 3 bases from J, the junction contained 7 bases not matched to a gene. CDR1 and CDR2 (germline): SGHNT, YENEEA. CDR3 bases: TGTGCCAGCAGCCCCACTAGCGGGGGGCGATACACCGGGGAGCTGTTTTTT. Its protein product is CASSPTSGGRYTGELFF.

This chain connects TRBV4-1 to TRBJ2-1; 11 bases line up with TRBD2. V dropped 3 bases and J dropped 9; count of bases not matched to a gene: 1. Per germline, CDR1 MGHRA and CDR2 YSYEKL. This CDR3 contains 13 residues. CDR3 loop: CASSHGLAGEQFF. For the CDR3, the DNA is TGCGCCAGCAGCCACGGACTAGCGGGTGAGCAGTTCTTC.

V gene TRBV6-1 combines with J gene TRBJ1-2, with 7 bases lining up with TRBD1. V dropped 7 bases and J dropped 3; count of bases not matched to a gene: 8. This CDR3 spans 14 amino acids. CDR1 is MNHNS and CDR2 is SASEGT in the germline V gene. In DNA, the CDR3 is TGTGCCAGCACTCCGGGACAGCCCCACTATGGCTACACCTTC. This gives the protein CASTPGQPHYGYTF.

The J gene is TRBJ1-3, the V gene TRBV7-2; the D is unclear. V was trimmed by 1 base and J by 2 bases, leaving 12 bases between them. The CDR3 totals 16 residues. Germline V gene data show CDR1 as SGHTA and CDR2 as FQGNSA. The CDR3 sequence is CASSLGAGFPGNTIYF. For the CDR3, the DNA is TGTGCCAGCAGCTTAGGTGCCGGGTTCCCTGGAAACACCATATATTTT.

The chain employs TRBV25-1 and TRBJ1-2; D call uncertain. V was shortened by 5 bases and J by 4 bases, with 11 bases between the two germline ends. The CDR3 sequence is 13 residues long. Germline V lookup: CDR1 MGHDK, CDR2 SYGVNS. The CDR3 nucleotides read TGTGCCAGCAGTAATCCTGACTCCTATGGCTACACCTTC. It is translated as CASSNPDSYGYTF.

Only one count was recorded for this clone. In nucleotides, the CDR3 is TGTGCCAGCAGCTTAGCGTTAGCCTCCAACACCGGGGAGCTGTTTTTT. It encodes CASSLALASNTGELFF. The chain couples TRBV7-2 to TRBJ2-2, with D unresolved. V was trimmed by 0 bases and J by 2 bases, leaving 10 bases between them. The CDR3 is made up of 16 amino acids. Germline V gives CDR1 SGHTA, CDR2 FQGNSA.

The CDR3: CASSNRTLQGTYEQYF. The DNA for the CDR3 is TGTGCCAGCAGCAATCGGACACTACAGGGAACGTACGAGCAGTACTTC. This sequence joins TRBV21-1 and TRBJ2-7; the D call TRBD1 from the table was never checked on the DNA. TRBV21-1 is reported as a pseudogene. This CDR3 is 16 amino acids long.

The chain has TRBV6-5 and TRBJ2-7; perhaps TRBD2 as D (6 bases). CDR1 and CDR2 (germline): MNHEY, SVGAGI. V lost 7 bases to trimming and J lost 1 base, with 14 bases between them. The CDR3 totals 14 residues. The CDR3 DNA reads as TGTGCCAGCAAAACAAGGAGGGAATCCTACGAGCAGTACTTC. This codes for CASKTRRESYEQYF.

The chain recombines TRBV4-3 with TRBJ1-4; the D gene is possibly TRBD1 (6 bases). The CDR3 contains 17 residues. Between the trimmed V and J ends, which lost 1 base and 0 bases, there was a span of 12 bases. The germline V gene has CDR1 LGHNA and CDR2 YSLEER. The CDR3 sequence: CASSQATRGSTNEKLFF. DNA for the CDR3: TGCGCCAGCAGCCAAGCTACTAGGGGGTCAACTAATGAAAAACTGTTTTTT.

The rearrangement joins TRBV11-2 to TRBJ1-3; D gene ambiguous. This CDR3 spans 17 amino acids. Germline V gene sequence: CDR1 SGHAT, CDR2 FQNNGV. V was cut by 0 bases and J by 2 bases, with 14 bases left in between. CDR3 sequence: CASSLDGRAQTGNTIYF. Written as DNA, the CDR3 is TGTGCCAGCAGCTTAGATGGGAGGGCTCAAACTGGAAACACCATATATTTT.

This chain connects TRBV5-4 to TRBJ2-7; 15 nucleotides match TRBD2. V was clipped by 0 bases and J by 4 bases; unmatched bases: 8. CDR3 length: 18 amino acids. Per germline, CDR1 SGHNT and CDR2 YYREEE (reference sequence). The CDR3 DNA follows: TGTGCCAGCAGCTTGGATTTCGGACTAGCGGGAGGGCCTTACGAGCAGTACTTC. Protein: CASSLDFGLAGGPYEQYF.

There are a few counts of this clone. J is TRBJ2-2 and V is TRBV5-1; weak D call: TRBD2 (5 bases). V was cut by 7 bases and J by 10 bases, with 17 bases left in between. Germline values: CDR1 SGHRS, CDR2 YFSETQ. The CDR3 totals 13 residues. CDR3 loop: CASSPGEREELFF. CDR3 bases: TGCGCCAGCTCTCCCGGGGAAAGGGAGGAGCTGTTTTTT. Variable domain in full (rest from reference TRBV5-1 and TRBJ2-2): KAGVTQTPRYLIKTRGQQVTLSCSPISGHRSVSWYQQTPGQGLQFLFEYFSETQRNKGNFPGRFSGRQFSNSRSEMNVSTLELGDSALYLCASSPGEREELFFGEGSRLTVL.

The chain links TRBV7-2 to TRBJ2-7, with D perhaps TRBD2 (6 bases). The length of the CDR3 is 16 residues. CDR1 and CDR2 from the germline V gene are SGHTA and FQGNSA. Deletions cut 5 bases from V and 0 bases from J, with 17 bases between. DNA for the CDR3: TGTGCCAGCAGCCGTAGCGGCGACGGGGGCTCCTACGAGCAGTACTTC. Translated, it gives CASSRSGDGGSYEQYF.

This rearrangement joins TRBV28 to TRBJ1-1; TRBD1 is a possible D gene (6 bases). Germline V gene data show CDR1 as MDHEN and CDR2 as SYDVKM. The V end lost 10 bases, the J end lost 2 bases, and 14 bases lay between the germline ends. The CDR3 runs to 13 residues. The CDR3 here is CATIGGSNTEAFF. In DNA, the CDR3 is TGTGCCACTATAGGGGGATCTAACACTGAAGCTTTCTTT. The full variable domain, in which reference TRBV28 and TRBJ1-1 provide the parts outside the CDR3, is DVKVTQSSRYLVKRTGEKVFLECVQDMDHENMFWYRQDPGLGLRLIYFSYDVKMKEKGDIPEGYSVSREKKERFSLILESASTNQTSMYLCATIGGSNTEAFFGQGTRLTVV.

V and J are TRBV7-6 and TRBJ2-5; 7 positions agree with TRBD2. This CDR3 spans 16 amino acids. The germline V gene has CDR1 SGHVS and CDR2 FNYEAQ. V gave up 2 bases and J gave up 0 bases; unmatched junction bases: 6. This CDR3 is CASSLSVGGYQETQYF. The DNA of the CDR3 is TGTGCCAGCAGCTTATCGGTGGGGGGGTACCAAGAGACCCAGTACTTC.

The CDR3 DNA reads as TGTGCCAGCAGCTTAGGGGGCCACTATGGCTACACCTTC. Its translation: CASSLGGHYGYTF. The V and J genes are TRBV13 and TRBJ1-2; D not resolved. V was cut by 0 bases and J by 3 bases, with 5 bases left in between. CDR3 length: 13 amino acids. CDR1 is PRHDT and CDR2 is FYEKMQ in the germline V gene (reference sequence).

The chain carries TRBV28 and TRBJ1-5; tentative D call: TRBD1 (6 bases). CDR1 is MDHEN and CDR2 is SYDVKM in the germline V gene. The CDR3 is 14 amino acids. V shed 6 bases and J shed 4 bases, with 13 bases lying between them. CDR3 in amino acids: CASRAGGANQPQHF. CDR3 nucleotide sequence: TGTGCCAGCAGGGCGGGGGGGGCTAATCAGCCCCAGCATTTT.

The CDR3 here is CASSPQDRDSGYTF. For the CDR3, the DNA is TGTGCCAGCAGTCCTCAGGACAGGGATAGTGGCTACACCTTC. The V and J genes are TRBV28 and TRBJ1-2; 8 positions match TRBD1. The CDR3 covers 14 residues. Germline V gives CDR1 MDHEN, CDR2 SYDVKM. J lost 7 bases, V lost 5 bases, and 9 bases had no gene match.

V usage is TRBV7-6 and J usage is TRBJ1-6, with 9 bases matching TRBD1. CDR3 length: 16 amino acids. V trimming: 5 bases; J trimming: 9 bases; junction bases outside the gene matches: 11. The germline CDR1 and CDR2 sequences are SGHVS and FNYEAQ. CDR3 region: CASSLRDRATGSPLHF. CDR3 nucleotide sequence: TGTGCCAGCAGCCTAAGGGACAGGGCGACGGGTTCACCCCTCCACTTT.

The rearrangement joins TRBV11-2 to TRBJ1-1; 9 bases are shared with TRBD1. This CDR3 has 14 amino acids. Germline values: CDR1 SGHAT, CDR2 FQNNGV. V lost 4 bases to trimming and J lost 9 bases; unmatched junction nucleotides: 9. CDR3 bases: TGTGCCAGCAGCTCGTTGGGACAGGGTGACCAAGCTTTCTTT. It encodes CASSSLGQGDQAFF. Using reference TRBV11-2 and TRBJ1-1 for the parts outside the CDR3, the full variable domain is EAGVAQSPRYKIIEKRQSVAFWCNPISGHATLYWYQQILGQGPKLLIQFQNNGVVDDSQLPKDRFSAERLKGVDSTLKIQPAKLEDSAVYLCASSSLGQGDQAFFGQGTRLTVV.

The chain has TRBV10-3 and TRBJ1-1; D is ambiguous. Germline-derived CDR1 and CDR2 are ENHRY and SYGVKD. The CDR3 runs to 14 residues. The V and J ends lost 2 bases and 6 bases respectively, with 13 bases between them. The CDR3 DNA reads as TGTGCCATCAGTGAGCGGGAAATGGTCGCTGAAGCTTTCTTT. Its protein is CAISEREMVAEAFF.

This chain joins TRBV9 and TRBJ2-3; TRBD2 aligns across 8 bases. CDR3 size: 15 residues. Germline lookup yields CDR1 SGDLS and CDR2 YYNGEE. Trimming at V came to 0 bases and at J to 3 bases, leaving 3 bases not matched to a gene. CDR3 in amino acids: CASSVAGGPTDTQYF. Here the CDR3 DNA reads TGTGCCAGCAGCGTAGCGGGAGGGCCTACAGATACGCAGTATTTT.

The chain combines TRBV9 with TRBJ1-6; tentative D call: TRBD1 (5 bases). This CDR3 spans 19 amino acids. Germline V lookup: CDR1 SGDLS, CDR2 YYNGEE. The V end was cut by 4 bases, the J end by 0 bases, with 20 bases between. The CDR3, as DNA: TGTGCCAGCAGCCCGAGAGGTGGGGGGGGGAGCTCCTATAATTCACCCCTCCACTTT. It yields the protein CASSPRGGGGSSYNSPLHF.

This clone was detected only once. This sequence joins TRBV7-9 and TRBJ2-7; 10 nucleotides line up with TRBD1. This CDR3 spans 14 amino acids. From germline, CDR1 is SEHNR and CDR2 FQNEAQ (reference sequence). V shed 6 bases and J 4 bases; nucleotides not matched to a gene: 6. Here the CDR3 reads CASRRQGASYEQYF. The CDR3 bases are TGTGCCAGCAGGAGACAGGGGGCAAGTTACGAGCAGTACTTC.

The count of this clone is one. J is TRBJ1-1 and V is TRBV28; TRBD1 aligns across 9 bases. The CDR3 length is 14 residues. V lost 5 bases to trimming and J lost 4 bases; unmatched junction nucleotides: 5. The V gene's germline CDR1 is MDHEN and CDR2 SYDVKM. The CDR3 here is CASSPLDRGTEAFF. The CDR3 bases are TGTGCCAGCAGTCCCTTGGACAGGGGCACTGAAGCTTTCTTT.

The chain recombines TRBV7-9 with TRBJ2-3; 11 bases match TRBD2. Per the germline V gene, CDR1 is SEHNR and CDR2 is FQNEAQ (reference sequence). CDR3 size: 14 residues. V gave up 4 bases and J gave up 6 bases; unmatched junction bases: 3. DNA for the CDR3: TGTGCCAGCAGCTCGGGACTAGCGGTGGATACGCAGTATTTT. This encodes CASSSGLAVDTQYF. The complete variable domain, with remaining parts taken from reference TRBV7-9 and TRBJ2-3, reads DTGVSQNPRHKITKRGQNVTFRCDPISEHNRLYWYRQTLGQGPEFLTYFQNEAQLEKSRLLSDRFSAERPKGSFSTLEIQRTEQGDSAMYLCASSSGLAVDTQYFGPGTRLTVL.

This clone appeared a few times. The chain's CDR3 is CASSLGGQPIYIGEQYF. The DNA of the CDR3 is TGCGCCAGCAGTTTAGGTGGACAGCCCATTTATATTGGCGAGCAGTACTTC. The chain is built from TRBV5-1 and TRBJ2-7, with D tentatively TRBD1 (6 bases). CDR3 size: 17 residues. V was pared by 5 bases and J by 6 bases, with 27 bases between. Germline V CDR1 and CDR2: SGHRS, YFSETQ.

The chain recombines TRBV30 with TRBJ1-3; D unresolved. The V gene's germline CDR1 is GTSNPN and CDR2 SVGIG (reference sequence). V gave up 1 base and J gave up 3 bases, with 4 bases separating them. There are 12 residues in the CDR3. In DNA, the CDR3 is TGTGCCTGGAGTGATTATGGAAACACCATATATTTT. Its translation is CAWSDYGNTIYF.

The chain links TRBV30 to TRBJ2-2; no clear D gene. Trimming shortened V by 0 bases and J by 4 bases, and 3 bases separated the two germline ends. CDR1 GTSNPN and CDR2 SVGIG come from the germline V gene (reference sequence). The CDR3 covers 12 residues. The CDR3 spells CAWSVVTGELFF. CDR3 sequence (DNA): TGTGCCTGGAGTGTCGTCACCGGGGAGCTGTTTTTT.

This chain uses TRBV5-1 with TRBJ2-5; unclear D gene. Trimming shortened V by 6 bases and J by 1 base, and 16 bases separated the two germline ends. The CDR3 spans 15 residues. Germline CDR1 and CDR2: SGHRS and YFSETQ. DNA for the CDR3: TGCGCCAGCACCAGACAAGAGCTGCCCCAAGAGACCCAGTACTTC. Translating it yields CASTRQELPQETQYF.

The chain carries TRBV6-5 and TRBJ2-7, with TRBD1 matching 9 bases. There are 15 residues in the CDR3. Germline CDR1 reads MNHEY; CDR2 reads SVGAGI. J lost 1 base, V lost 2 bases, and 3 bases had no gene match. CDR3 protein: CASSYGGQGSYEQYF. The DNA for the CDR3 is TGTGCCAGCAGTTACGGGGGACAGGGATCCTACGAGCAGTACTTC.

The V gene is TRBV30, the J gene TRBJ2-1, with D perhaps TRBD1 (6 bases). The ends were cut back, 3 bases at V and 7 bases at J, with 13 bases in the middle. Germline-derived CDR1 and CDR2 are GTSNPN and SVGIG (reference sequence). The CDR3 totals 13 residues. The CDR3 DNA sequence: TGTGCCTGGAGCCTCCTCCAGGGGAATGAGCAGTTCTTC. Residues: CAWSLLQGNEQFF.